These 7 T cell receptor beta chains were all obtained from the same sample, sequenced in a study of monozygotic twins with inflammatory bowel disease (dated 2019 in TCRdb). To prepare the library, 5' RACE was applied. The run used an Illumina HiSeq 2500. TCRdb reprocessed the reads and assigns one entry to each CDR3 protein sequence, leaving out DNA. This sample's table has entries for under 200,000 distinct CDR3 sequences. Approximately 3% of the sample rests with the top ten. The sequencing sample was made of blood. Receptors were obtained from a human donor with ulcerative colitis or Crohn's disease, or a healthy co-twin of an affected twin (not recorded which).

This sequence joins TRBV19 and TRBJ1-5; TCRdb lists TRBD1, though no DNA is available to test this call. Germline V gene sequence: CDR1 LNHDA, CDR2 SQIVND (reference sequence). The CDR3 spans 11 residues. This CDR3 reads CASSLAGTQHF.

This chain connects TRBV4-1 to TRBJ2-2. The CDR3 runs 15 residues. CDR1 and CDR2 (germline): MGHRA, YSYEKL. CDR3 amino acids: CASSQDRGIAGELFF.

The genes are TRBV7-9 and TRBJ2-1. This CDR3 region has 13 residues. Per germline, CDR1 SEHNR and CDR2 FQNEAQ (reference sequence). The CDR3 is CASSLAAVDEQFF. The whole variable domain, filled in from reference TRBV7-9 and TRBJ2-1, reads DTGVSQNPRHKITKRGQNVTFRCDPISEHNRLYWYRQTLGQGPEFLTYFQNEAQLEKSRLLSDRFSAERPKGSFSTLEIQRTEQGDSAMYLCASSLAAVDEQFFGPGTRLTVL.

The gene calls are TRBV10-3 and TRBJ1-2; TCRdb calls TRBD1, which cannot be checked without DNA. The length of the CDR3 is 13 residues. The V gene's germline CDR1 is ENHRY and CDR2 SYGVKD. The CDR3 is CAISPDTDYGYTF.

The chain combines TRBV19 with TRBJ2-2; the TCRdb D gene call, TRBD2, has no DNA to confirm it. There are 17 residues in the CDR3. CDR1 is LNHDA and CDR2 is SQIVND in the germline V gene (reference sequence). CDR3 sequence reads: CASSRRGGAGKTGELFF.

The chain uses TRBV7-9 and TRBJ2-1. This CDR3 spans 15 amino acids. Per the germline V gene, CDR1 is SEHNR and CDR2 is FQNEAQ (reference sequence). The CDR3 spells CASSSQGLGYNEQFF.

The chain couples TRBV6-2 or TRBV6-3 to TRBJ2-4; TCRdb calls TRBD1, which cannot be checked without DNA. Germline CDR1 and CDR2: MNHEY and SVGEGT. The CDR3 has 18 amino acids. CDR3 sequence: CASNPTGGAALAKNMQYF.